This is a list of T cell receptor beta chains from one sample in a study of T-cell reconstitution after alpha-beta-depleted transplantation in children. MiXCR was run by TCRdb on the PCR reads, yielding one entry per CDR3 protein. The sample contains 350,000 to 450,000 distinct CDR3 sequences, roughly 21% of which appear only once. This specimen consisted of PBMCs from the stem cell graft donor, obtained from the stem cell graft. These TCRs come from a human donor who donated a stem cell graft to a child with acute myeloid leukemia. The CDR3 runs from the conserved cysteine through the conserved F or W. The D gene is left open where the match is weak.

v_call	j_call	d_call	cdr3_length	cdr3_aa
TRBV4-1	TRBJ2-7	TRBD1	15	CASSLRDRDYTEQYF
TRBV4-3	TRBJ2-2	NA	14	CASSQGAGPGELFF
TRBV20-1	TRBJ2-1	NA	14	CSARVTGRVNEQFF
TRBV25-1	TRBJ2-7	NA	13	CASSAPLGDEQYF
TRBV7-2	TRBJ1-1	NA	15	CASSSKTQGSTEAFF
TRBV20-1	TRBJ2-7	NA	13	CSAPRGGIGEQYF
TRBV4-3	TRBJ2-7	TRBD2	14	CASSQSRGAYEQYF
TRBV28	TRBJ2-7	NA	12	CASSWADYEQYF
TRBV12-3/TRBV12-4	TRBJ2-1	NA	16	CASSPMPRGHSGEQFF
TRBV7-9	TRBJ2-7	NA	11	CASTQGGEQYF
TRBV3-1	TRBJ1-1	NA	11	CASTQGTEAFF
TRBV27	TRBJ2-1	TRBD1	15	CASSPTGGTYNEQFF
TRBV28	TRBJ1-4	TRBD1	16	CASSSLGTGVNEKLFF
TRBV10-3	TRBJ2-7	NA	13	CAIKGGSNYEQYF
TRBV12-3/TRBV12-4	TRBJ2-3	TRBD2	15	CASSQGLGVEDTQYF
TRBV11-2	TRBJ2-1	TRBD2	16	CASSLGWREGYNEQFF
TRBV6-5	TRBJ2-7	TRBD1	15	CASSYQGDRAYEQYF
TRBV5-6	TRBJ2-1	NA	17	CASSSDLTVAPNNEQFF
TRBV12-3/TRBV12-4	TRBJ2-5	NA	13	CASSRHGEETQYF
TRBV28	TRBJ2-3	TRBD2	16	CAIPGGAGESTDTQYF
TRBV12-3/TRBV12-4	TRBJ2-7	TRBD2	15	CASSRGLAFAYEQYF
TRBV15	TRBJ2-5	TRBD2	14	CATSRAGLRETQYF
TRBV20-1	TRBJ2-7	TRBD1	16	CSAKRGGTGFKGEQYF
TRBV12-3/TRBV12-4	TRBJ2-2	NA	18	CASSSELGLGGNTGELFF
TRBV10-3	TRBJ1-2	TRBD1	14	CAISAGQDSSGYTF
TRBV29-1	TRBJ2-1	NA	20	CSVPQGATGTLIYSYNEQFF
TRBV10-2	TRBJ2-7	TRBD1	14	CASRATGAIYEQYF
TRBV29-1	TRBJ2-1	TRBD2	14	CSVLAGPSYNEQFF
TRBV28	TRBJ2-7	TRBD2	17	CASSFLGGRGGTYEQYF
TRBV6-1	TRBJ1-2	NA	13	CASSEERFYGYTF
TRBV7-9	TRBJ1-2	TRBD1	13	CASSWDSSYGYTF
TRBV20-1	TRBJ2-1	NA	14	CSASGSGSYNEQFF
TRBV10-3	TRBJ2-3	TRBD2	13	CAIRGREADTQYF
TRBV12-3/TRBV12-4	TRBJ2-7	TRBD2	16	CASSPGLAVLSGEQYF
TRBV3-1	TRBJ2-1	NA	18	CASSLVGLGGGPYNEQFF
TRBV7-9	TRBJ2-7	NA	14	CASSSPSTPYEQYF
TRBV20-1	TRBJ2-1	TRBD2	13	CRARVGRNNEQFF